This T cell receptor (beta chain) was found in a study of blood T cell repertoires in COVID-19. The table came from immunoSEQ multiplex PCR; TCRdb's copy has only in-frame clones and leaves some out. This repertoire shows 45,000 or so clones, 75% to 85% found once; its top ten account for roughly 8.2%. The germline V gene encodes CDR1 SNHLY and CDR2 FYNNEI. V lost 7 bases and J lost 7; bases outside the gene matches: 8. CDR3 length: 13 residues. This receptor was obtained from an elderly man in a cohort sampled during active COVID-19. Specimen: peripheral blood. The V gene is TRBV2, the J gene TRBJ2-7; 9 bases align to TRBD2. The CDR3: CASIVTSGLEQYF. As DNA, the CDR3 is TGTGCCAGCATCGTGACTAGCGGCCTGGAGCAGTACTTC.